The entry that follows covers one TCR beta chain sequence. Together with a sample-barcoded 5' primer, a J-beta primer mix was included in a second PCR lasting roughly 6 to 12 cycles. TCRdb used MiXCR to reprocess the 5' RACE reads, holding one entry per CDR3 protein. Of about 1.1 million distinct CDR3 sequences listed, around two fifths are singletons. These data are taken from a study of blood T cells in healthy people across ages. Germline CDR1 is SQVTM and CDR2 is ANQGSEA. Trimming took off 5 bases at V and 1 base at J, with 17 bases between the two ends. The length of the CDR3 is 15 residues. The chain uses TRBV29-1 and TRBJ1-1; D is ambiguous. Sequencing was done on a sample of blood. The sequence came from a man younger than 35 in good health. The CDR3 reads CSVSIEGGENTEAFF. The CDR3 region has the DNA TGCAGCGTTAGCATAGAGGGTGGGGAGAACACTGAAGCTTTCTTT. Supplemented by reference TRBV29-1 and TRBJ1-1, the full variable domain reads SAVISQKPSRDICQRGTSLTIQCQVDSQVTMMFWYRQQPGQSLTLIATANQGSEATYESGFVIDKFPISRPNLTFSTLTVSNMSPEDSSIYLCSVSIEGGENTEAFFGQGTRLTVV.